The sequence of this TCR beta chain was determined in a study of T cells after yellow fever vaccination. Findings of the study overall: Among sorted memory subsets on day 0, almost all vaccine-responding clonotypes fell below detection.

This clonotype is judged medium-sized (0.01 to 0.1%). TCRdb reprocessed the 5' RACE reads via MiXCR and lists one record per CDR3 protein. The sample yields around 15,000 distinct CDR3 sequences, about 4% seen once. In germline, CDR1 is DFQATT, CDR2 SNEGSKA (reference sequence). This CDR3 has 14 amino acids. V gave up 2 bases and J gave up 4 bases, with 11 bases separating them. Here the sequenced sample was PBMCs, either bulk or a sorted T-cell subset (CD4+, CD8+, memory, or dextramer-sorted; not recorded which), taken 15 days after the yellow fever booster vaccination. The sequence derives from a man aged 25-40 years who received the YFV17D yellow fever vaccine. The chain links TRBV20-1 to TRBJ1-4; perhaps TRBD1 as D (5 bases). The CDR3 nucleotides read TGCAGTGCTAGAATGGGGCACGATAATGAAAAACTGTTTTTT. Translated: CSARMGHDNEKLFF.